Shown below are 13 T cell receptor beta chains from a single sample sequenced in a study of OX40 agonist ivuxolimab in advanced cancers. TCRdb's table, derived via immunoSEQ multiplex PCR, lists solely in-frame clones and lacks some. The repertoire holds roughly 36,000 clones, with under 85% as singletons. Here the sequenced sample was CD4+ or CD8+ T cells sorted from blood, taken in a trial of the OX40 agonist ivuxolimab. The receptors stem from an adult with an advanced solid tumor such as melanoma, head and neck, liver or kidney cancer.

This clone was seen a single time. The chain has TRBV9 and TRBJ1-1; 7 bases match TRBD1. This CDR3 contains 14 residues. Germline V gene sequence: CDR1 SGDLS, CDR2 YYNGEE. Trimming took 3 bases from V and 6 from J; bases not matched to a gene: 8. The CDR3 DNA reads as TGTGCCAGCAGCGCACAGGGGAGAGGTGCTGAAGCTTTCTTT. This codes for CASSAQGRGAEAFF.

The chain uses TRBV28 and TRBJ1-2, with D unresolved. V was clipped by 2 bases and J by 10 bases, with 8 bases between them. This CDR3 has 11 amino acids. Germline CDR1 reads MDHEN; CDR2 reads SYDVKM. CDR3 sequence: CASSLNLAYTF. DNA for the CDR3: TGTGCCAGCAGTTTAAATCTGGCCTACACCTTC.

V usage is TRBV5-1 and J usage is TRBJ1-2; D is unclear. V was cut by 0 bases and J by 4 bases, with 10 bases left in between. This CDR3 comprises 14 residues. CDR1 is SGHRS, CDR2 YFSETQ, per germline. CDR3 in DNA: TGCGCCAGCAGCTTGGGAAGGTCACTCTATGGCTACACCTTC. This gives the protein CASSLGRSLYGYTF.

V usage is TRBV18 and J usage is TRBJ1-5, with 7 nucleotides matching TRBD1. J lost 7 bases, V lost 3 bases, and 9 bases had no gene match. The CDR3 runs 15 residues. In germline, CDR1 is KGHSH, CDR2 LQKENI. CDR3 DNA sequence: TGTGCCAGCTCACCTACATCAGGGGGTCAACAGCCCCAGCATTTT. Translating gives CASSPTSGGQQPQHF.

The J gene is TRBJ1-5, the V gene TRBV4-1, with TRBD1 matching over 12 bases. Germline V gene sequence: CDR1 MGHRA, CDR2 YSYEKL. This CDR3 has 14 amino acids. Germline trimming cut 8 bases from V and 2 bases from J; bases unmatched to any gene: 1. DNA of the CDR3: TGCGCCAGCGGGGACAGGGGGCGCAATCAGCCCCAGCATTTT. It translates to CASGDRGRNQPQHF.

J is TRBJ2-1 and V is TRBV2, with a possible D match to TRBD2 (7 bases). The CDR3 has 16 residues. Germline V CDR1 and CDR2: SNHLY, FYNNEI. Trimming shortened V by 1 base and J by 0 bases, and 10 bases separated the two germline ends. CDR3 amino acids: CASSEGGGVSYNEQFF. The CDR3 DNA reads TGTGCCAGCAGTGAAGGGGGGGGCGTCTCCTACAATGAGCAGTTCTTC.

The V gene is TRBV5-6, the J gene TRBJ2-1, with D maybe TRBD2 (7 bases). Germline CDR1 SGHDT, CDR2 YYEEEE. V lost 6 bases, J lost 2 bases, and 15 bases lay in between. The CDR3 is 15 amino acids. The CDR3 loop reads CASTEWGGAYNEQFF. In nucleotides, the CDR3 is TGTGCCAGCACCGAGTGGGGGGGCGCCTACAATGAGCAGTTCTTC.

In its sample, this clone was seen once. The chain joins TRBV6-5 to TRBJ1-2; D unresolved. V was pared by 6 bases and J by 5 bases, with 13 bases between. The CDR3 contains 13 residues. The germline CDR1 and CDR2 sequences are MNHEY and SVGAGI. CDR3 sequence reads: CASSADVRYGYTF. As DNA, the CDR3 is TGTGCCAGCAGCGCTGACGTGAGATATGGCTACACCTTC.

The CDR3: CASTTGNYNSPLHF. The CDR3, as DNA: TGTGCCAGTACTACAGGGAACTATAATTCACCCCTCCACTTT. The chain is built from TRBV19 and TRBJ1-6; D might be TRBD1 (6 bases). Per germline, CDR1 LNHDA and CDR2 SQIVND (reference sequence). V dropped 7 bases and J dropped 3 bases, with 10 bases sitting between them. The CDR3 spans 14 residues.

The chain carries TRBV25-1 and TRBJ1-5, with unresolved D. Trimming removed 1 base from V and 6 bases from J, with 10 bases in between. The CDR3 sequence is 14 residues long. Looked up from germline, CDR1 is MGHDK and CDR2 is SYGVNS. The CDR3 here is CASSESGVSQPQHF. CDR3 nucleotide sequence: TGTGCCAGCAGTGAATCGGGCGTAAGTCAGCCCCAGCATTTT.

The V and J genes are TRBV30 and TRBJ2-3, with D uncertain. The germline V gene has CDR1 GTSNPN and CDR2 SVGIG (reference sequence). The CDR3 loop spans 12 amino acids. V lost 3 bases to trimming and J lost 4 bases, with 8 bases between them. CDR3 bases: TGTGCCTGGAGATTTAGTGCAGATACGCAGTATTTT. Translation gives CAWRFSADTQYF.

The chain recombines TRBV5-1 with TRBJ2-3, with 8 bases lining up with TRBD2. V shed 3 bases and J 3 bases; nucleotides not matched to a gene: 6. The germline V gene encodes CDR1 SGHRS and CDR2 YFSETQ. CDR3 length equals 15 residues. The CDR3 reads CASSYSGGRTDTQYF. In DNA form, the CDR3 reads TGCGCCAGCAGCTACTCGGGGGGGAGAACAGATACGCAGTATTTT.

The rearrangement links TRBV4-2 to TRBJ2-5, with 7 bases matching TRBD2. From germline, CDR1 is LGHNA and CDR2 YNFKEQ. The CDR3 is made up of 14 amino acids. The V segment lost 1 base and the J segment 5 bases; nucleotides outside the gene matches: 4. CDR3 DNA: TGTGCCAGCAGCCAAGTGCGGGGAGGGGAGACCCAGTACTTC. Encoded protein: CASSQVRGGETQYF.